The present T cell receptor (beta chain) was sequenced within a study of control samples from healthy donors and cancer patients. Only in-frame clones appear in the TCRdb table, and some are missing; sequencing was by immunoSEQ multiplex PCR. The sample consists of about 89,000 clones, about 85% of them appearing once. The V end was cut by 6 bases, the J end by 0 bases, with 9 bases between. This CDR3 contains 15 residues. Germline lookup yields CDR1 MRHNA and CDR2 SNTAGT. The sample comprised blood. The TCR sequence derives from a woman in her forties in good health. This chain uses TRBV6-4 with TRBJ1-6; no definite D call. The CDR3 spells CASSLTSSYNSPLHF. CDR3 in DNA: TGTGCCAGCAGCCTAACGAGCTCCTATAATTCACCCCTCCACTTT.